Below, 30 T cell receptor beta chains from the same sample are listed, as sequenced in a study of OX40 agonist ivuxolimab in advanced cancers. This table comes from immunoSEQ multiplex PCR, and its TCRdb copy is limited to in-frame clones, with some not included. The table has 75,000 to 80,000 clones, approximately 87% seen once. The sample was CD4+ or CD8+ T cells sorted from blood, taken in a trial of the OX40 agonist ivuxolimab. The receptors were gathered from an adult with an advanced solid tumor such as melanoma, head and neck, liver or kidney cancer.

The rearrangement links TRBV20-1 to TRBJ2-1; 7 bases map to TRBD2. Germline V gene lookup returns CDR1 DFQATT and CDR2 SNEGSKA (reference sequence). There are 11 residues in the CDR3. Trimming at V came to 4 bases and at J to 7 bases, leaving 1 base not matched to a gene. CDR3 bases: TGCAGTGCTAACGGGGGGAATGAGCAGTTCTTC. This codes for CSANGGNEQFF.

The table lists this clone with a count of one. The V call is TRBV19, the J call TRBJ1-1; 8 nucleotides align to TRBD1. The ends lost 6 bases at V and 3 bases at J; junction bases unmatched: 9. The CDR3 is 15 amino acids. CDR1 is LNHDA and CDR2 is SQIVND in the germline V gene (reference sequence). The CDR3 sequence is CASSPPQGAHTEAFF. The DNA of the CDR3 is TGTGCCAGTAGCCCGCCCCAGGGGGCCCACACTGAAGCTTTCTTT.

J is TRBJ1-2 and V is TRBV7-9; D possibly corresponds to TRBD1 (6 bases). Trimming took off 2 bases at V and 8 bases at J, with 24 bases between the two ends. The CDR3 sequence is 17 residues long. Germline-derived CDR1 and CDR2 are SEHNR and FQNEAQ (reference sequence). DNA of the CDR3: TGTGCCAGCAGCTTATTCCCCCCAGCGGGGGGCCATCACGGCTACACCTTC. Residues: CASSLFPPAGGHHGYTF. Complete variable domain (other parts from reference TRBV7-9 and TRBJ1-2): DTGVSQNPRHKITKRGQNVTFRCDPISEHNRLYWYRQTLGQGPEFLTYFQNEAQLEKSRLLSDRFSAERPKGSFSTLEIQRTEQGDSAMYLCASSLFPPAGGHHGYTFGSGTRLTVV.

The CDR3 loop reads CASSLGRAGLIEKLFF. The CDR3 DNA reads TGTGCCAGCAGCTTAGGGCGGGCCGGGTTAATTGAAAAACTGTTTTTT. The rearrangement uses TRBV11-3 and TRBJ1-4; D uncertain. The V end lost 1 base, the J end lost 7 bases, and 16 bases lay between the germline ends. The CDR3 is 16 amino acids. From germline, CDR1 is SGHNT and CDR2 YENEEA.

V is TRBV5-1 and J is TRBJ2-7, with TRBD2 identical over 14 bases. The trim removed 5 bases at V and 3 bases at J, leaving 4 bases unmatched. CDR3 length: 15 amino acids. CDR1 and CDR2 from the germline V gene are SGHRS and YFSETQ. The CDR3: CASRSGTSGGYEQYF. CDR3 coding DNA: TGCGCCAGCAGGTCTGGGACTAGCGGGGGCTACGAGCAGTACTTC.

The chain uses TRBV6-1 and TRBJ2-7, with TRBD2 identical over 11 bases. After removal of 4 bases from V and 0 bases from J, the junction contained 5 bases not matched to a gene. Germline CDR1 is MNHNS and CDR2 is SASEGT. The CDR3 sequence is 16 residues long. This CDR3 reads CASSAGTSGFSYEQYF. The CDR3 coding sequence is TGTGCCAGCAGTGCAGGGACTAGCGGTTTCTCCTACGAGCAGTACTTC.

V usage is TRBV5-5 and J usage is TRBJ1-1, with unresolved D. This CDR3 is 12 amino acids long. Germline V gene data show CDR1 as SGHKS and CDR2 as YYEKEE (reference sequence). Between the trimmed V and J ends, which lost 1 base and 3 bases, there was a span of 4 bases. Here the CDR3 reads CASSLYYTEAFF. The DNA of the CDR3 is TGTGCCAGCAGCTTGTATTACACTGAAGCTTTCTTT.

The rearrangement uses TRBV2 and TRBJ2-7, with D uncertain. This CDR3 has 13 amino acids. The ends were cut back, 5 bases at V and 7 bases at J, with 15 bases in the middle. The V gene's germline CDR1 is SNHLY and CDR2 FYNNEI. CDR3 DNA: TGTGCCAGCAGTAACGCCGGGTTAAGGGAGCAGTACTTC. It translates to CASSNAGLREQYF.

This chain links TRBV7-2 with TRBJ2-7; possibly TRBD1 for D (5 bases). Germline-derived CDR1 and CDR2 are SGHTA and FQGNSA. The length of the CDR3 is 14 residues. V was trimmed by 3 bases and J by 1 base, leaving 10 bases between them. CDR3 residues: CASSFVGVSYEQYF. CDR3 nucleotide sequence: TGTGCCAGCAGCTTCGTAGGGGTGTCCTACGAGCAGTACTTC.

This rearrangement joins TRBV7-9 to TRBJ2-1; the D gene is possibly TRBD2 (6 bases). Germline V gene lookup returns CDR1 SEHNR and CDR2 FQNEAQ (reference sequence). The CDR3 has 15 amino acids. Trimming stripped 3 bases from V and 9 bases from J, with 18 bases between. CDR3 DNA sequence: TGTGCCAGCAGCTTCCCTCAACGGGAGCTGTTTGAGCAGTTCTTC. This codes for CASSFPQRELFEQFF.

This chain connects TRBV7-8 to TRBJ2-7; the match to TRBD2 covers 16 bases. V was clipped by 4 bases and J by 5 bases; unmatched bases: 5. This CDR3 has 16 residues. Looked up from germline, CDR1 is SGHVS and CDR2 is FQNEAQ. CDR3 sequence reads: CASSSGLAGGPHEQYF. The CDR3 DNA follows: TGTGCCAGCAGCTCGGGACTAGCGGGAGGGCCCCACGAGCAGTACTTC.

This clone was detected once. The chain couples TRBV11-2 to TRBJ2-5; D perhaps matches TRBD2 (6 bases). This CDR3 is 14 amino acids long. The germline V and J ends were trimmed by 4 bases and 0 bases, with 9 bases remaining between them. Germline-derived CDR1 and CDR2 are SGHAT and FQNNGV. The CDR3 is CASSYTSYQETQYF. The CDR3 nucleotides read TGTGCCAGCAGCTACACTAGCTACCAAGAGACCCAGTACTTC.

The rearrangement joins TRBV21-1 to TRBJ1-2; TRBD1 was called by the table and not checked on the DNA. TRBV21-1 is a listed pseudogene. The CDR3 consists of 14 residues. CDR3 in amino acids: CASSKVATGLLPTF. The CDR3 DNA reads TGTGCCAGCAGCAAAGTCGCGACAGGGCTCCTCCCCACCTTC.

This chain joins TRBV5-6 and TRBJ1-2; D is undetermined. Germline V gene sequence: CDR1 SGHDT, CDR2 YYEEEE. This CDR3 is 16 amino acids long. V lost 2 bases and J lost 1, with 15 bases in between. This CDR3 reads CASSFSRETFNYGYTF. The CDR3 DNA reads as TGTGCCAGCAGCTTTTCCAGAGAGACGTTTAACTATGGCTACACCTTC.

V usage is TRBV29-1 and J usage is TRBJ2-1, with D tentatively TRBD2 (5 bases). V was trimmed by 5 bases and J by 0 bases, leaving 8 bases between them. The CDR3 is 13 amino acids. Germline lookup yields CDR1 SQVTM and CDR2 ANQGSEA. The CDR3 DNA reads as TGCAGCGTTCAAGGGAGCTCCTACAATGAGCAGTTCTTC. Translating it yields CSVQGSSYNEQFF.

The chain recombines TRBV7-2 with TRBJ2-3, with D possibly being TRBD1 (6 bases). Germline CDR1 reads SGHTA; CDR2 reads FQGNSA. V lost 6 bases and J 6 bases, leaving 10 bases between the germline ends. This CDR3 is built from 12 residues. The CDR3 here is CASRGAWDTQYF. The CDR3 bases are TGTGCCAGCAGGGGGGCCTGGGATACGCAGTATTTT.

The chain uses TRBV7-2 and TRBJ1-3; D is ambiguous. The CDR3 spans 14 residues. V lost 7 bases to trimming and J lost 0 bases, with 10 bases between them. CDR1 and CDR2 (germline): SGHTA, FQGNSA. The CDR3 protein is CASKATGSGNTIYF. The DNA for the CDR3 is TGTGCCAGCAAGGCGACCGGCTCTGGAAACACCATATATTTT.

The rearrangement joins TRBV10-2 to TRBJ2-2; D may be TRBD2 (6 bases). This CDR3 spans 16 amino acids. CDR1 and CDR2 (germline): WSHSY, SAAADI. Between the trimmed V and J ends, which lost 6 bases and 6 bases, there was a span of 20 bases. The chain's CDR3 is CASRRIAELGPGELFF. The CDR3, as DNA: TGCGCCAGCAGAAGGATAGCGGAACTGGGACCCGGGGAGCTGTTTTTT.

This clone was recorded once. Other DNA variants within this sample encode the same CDR3. The genes are TRBV10-3 and TRBJ1-1; no firm D call. The CDR3 totals 13 residues. Trimming cost V 4 bases and J 0 bases, with 6 bases left between them. CDR1 is ENHRY, CDR2 SYGVKD, per germline. The CDR3 sequence is CAISGTVNTEAFF. CDR3 nucleotide sequence: TGTGCCATCAGTGGGACGGTGAACACTGAAGCTTTCTTT.

This chain uses TRBV12-5 with TRBJ2-1; TRBD1 matches at 9 bases. Trimming at V came to 1 base and at J to 12 bases, leaving 10 bases not matched to a gene. CDR1 is LGHNT and CDR2 is FRNRAP in the germline V gene. The CDR3 sequence is 15 residues long. The CDR3 reads CASGLAPLRDRVQFF. The DNA for the CDR3 is TGTGCTAGTGGTTTGGCCCCTTTACGGGACAGGGTGCAGTTCTTC.

The chain combines TRBV29-1 with TRBJ1-5; TRBD1 aligns across 7 bases. V lost 5 bases to trimming and J lost 7 bases; unmatched junction nucleotides: 8. The CDR3 length is 13 residues. In germline, CDR1 is SQVTM, CDR2 ANQGSEA. The CDR3 loop is CSVSTGINQPQHF. DNA for the CDR3: TGCAGCGTTTCGACAGGGATTAACCAGCCCCAGCATTTT. The whole variable domain, remainder taken from reference TRBV29-1 and TRBJ1-5, is SAVISQKPSRDICQRGTSLTIQCQVDSQVTMMFWYRQQPGQSLTLIATANQGSEATYESGFVIDKFPISRPNLTFSTLTVSNMSPEDSSIYLCSVSTGINQPQHFGDGTRLSIL.

The chain combines TRBV10-3 with TRBJ1-3; weak D call: TRBD1 (5 bases). Trimming took off 10 bases at V and 0 bases at J, with 13 bases between the two ends. Germline CDR1 ENHRY, CDR2 SYGVKD. The CDR3 contains 14 residues. The CDR3 DNA sequence: TGTGCCACCGGGGACCTTAACTCTGGAAACACCATATATTTT. Translating it yields CATGDLNSGNTIYF.

V gene TRBV14 combines with J gene TRBJ2-5, with D hard to call. The V end was cut by 0 bases, the J end by 7 bases, with 6 bases between. The CDR3 totals 12 residues. Germline CDR1 reads SGHDN; CDR2 reads FVKESK. CDR3 nucleotide sequence: TGTGCCAGCAGCCAAGATTGGGGGACCCAGTACTTC. The encoded protein is CASSQDWGTQYF.

This sequence joins TRBV7-9 and TRBJ2-1; 13 bases match TRBD2. The CDR3 is 16 amino acids. CDR1 SEHNR and CDR2 FQNEAQ come from the germline V gene (reference sequence). J gave up 7 bases and V 5 bases, and 8 bases lay outside the gene matches. CDR3 amino acids: CASSPRLAGGSNEQFF. The CDR3 DNA sequence: TGTGCCAGCAGCCCCCGACTAGCGGGAGGATCGAATGAGCAGTTCTTC. The full variable domain, completed using reference TRBV7-9 and TRBJ2-1, is DTGVSQNPRHKITKRGQNVTFRCDPISEHNRLYWYRQTLGQGPEFLTYFQNEAQLEKSRLLSDRFSAERPKGSFSTLEIQRTEQGDSAMYLCASSPRLAGGSNEQFFGPGTRLTVL.

V gene TRBV6-5 combines with J gene TRBJ2-7; TRBD2 matches 7 bases. Per germline, CDR1 MNHEY and CDR2 SVGAGI. V gave up 5 bases and J gave up 5 bases; unmatched junction bases: 6. The CDR3 loop spans 13 amino acids. CDR3 protein: CASSLARGDEQYF. The CDR3 DNA follows: TGTGCCAGCAGTCTCGCTCGGGGGGACGAGCAGTACTTC.

V usage is TRBV18 and J usage is TRBJ2-1; D not certain. Germline V gives CDR1 KGHSH, CDR2 LQKENI. V gave up 4 bases and J gave up 5 bases, with 9 bases separating them. The CDR3 consists of 13 residues. The CDR3 DNA sequence: TGTGCCAGCTCACTTGACCGGGACAATGAGCAGTTCTTC. Amino acid sequence: CASSLDRDNEQFF.

The V gene is TRBV7-9, the J gene TRBJ2-2, with D perhaps matching TRBD1 or TRBD2 (5 bases each). The CDR3 spans 14 residues. Germline values: CDR1 SEHNR, CDR2 FQNEAQ (reference sequence). V gave up 11 bases and J gave up 0 bases, with 13 bases separating them. Here the CDR3 reads CAPTGRTNTGELFF. As DNA, the CDR3 is TGTGCCCCCACGGGGCGGACGAACACCGGGGAGCTGTTTTTT.

This sequence joins TRBV30 and TRBJ2-7; possible D gene TRBD1, 6 bases. From germline, CDR1 is GTSNPN and CDR2 SVGIG (reference sequence). Trimming stripped 1 base from V and 1 base from J, with 14 bases between. There are 15 residues in the CDR3. The CDR3 DNA sequence: TGTGCCTGGAGTGACCCTACAGGGTATTCCTACGAGCAGTACTTC. As protein: CAWSDPTGYSYEQYF. Full variable domain (missing parts from reference TRBV30 and TRBJ2-7): SQTIHQWPATLVQPVGSPLSLECTVEGTSNPNLYWYRQAAGRGLQLLFYSVGIGQISSEVPQNLSASRPQDRQFILSSKKLLLSDSGFYLCAWSDPTGYSYEQYFGPGTRLTVT.

The chain links TRBV19 to TRBJ1-1, with a possible D match to TRBD1 (6 bases). The V and J ends lost 4 bases and 7 bases respectively, with 25 bases between them. There are 17 residues in the CDR3. Germline V gene lookup returns CDR1 LNHDA and CDR2 SQIVND (reference sequence). The CDR3 protein is CASSKSGGQRGPLEAFF. Here the CDR3 DNA reads TGTGCCAGTAGTAAAAGCGGGGGCCAGAGGGGACCCCTTGAAGCTTTCTTT.

This chain uses TRBV5-5 with TRBJ2-5; 8 bases match TRBD2. V was pared by 0 bases and J by 12 bases, with 10 bases of the junction left unmatched. Germline values: CDR1 SGHKS, CDR2 YYEKEE (reference sequence). The CDR3 totals 14 residues. The DNA of the CDR3 is TGTGCCAGCAGCTTGGCGATCGGGACTAGGTCAGAGTACTTC. It translates to CASSLAIGTRSEYF.